This TCR beta chain was recovered during a study of blood T cells in healthy people across ages. This clonotype was observed a few times. This CDR3 spans 13 amino acids. Between the trimmed V and J ends, which lost 0 bases and 6 bases, there was a span of 9 bases. CDR1 is SGHRS and CDR2 is YFSETQ in the germline V gene. For the second PCR, which ran for about 7 to 11 cycles, a sample-barcoded 5' primer and a J-beta primer mix were used. TCRdb processed the 5' RACE reads anew with MiXCR; each CDR3 protein has one entry. The sample lists over a million distinct CDR3 sequences; roughly 59% were seen once.

The receptor was derived from a man between 18 and 29 years old in good health. The sample consisted of blood. The chain joins TRBV5-1 to TRBJ1-2; D ambiguous. The CDR3 region is CASSLEGVDGYTF. The CDR3 DNA is TGCGCCAGCAGCTTGGAGGGAGTTGATGGCTACACCTTC.